The clone carrying this TCR beta chain has a single count. Its specificity is unknown. This entry is derived from a study of shared clonotypes between healthy human individuals. Study-wide results and caveats: Blood was the sole source, and tissue repertoires probably differ. When naive CD4 clonotypes were compared across several donors, 4% to 6.5% were shared.

Assay runs were performed at deep level. TCRdb keeps only in-frame clones here, not all; method: immunoSEQ multiplex PCR. This sample carries about 1 million clones, more than 65% of them seen once, and the ten largest clones take about 1.5%. Germline CDR1 KGHSH, CDR2 LQKENI. The CDR3 contains 14 residues. The V segment lost 3 bases and the J segment 4 bases; nucleotides outside the gene matches: 5. Donation came from healthy HIV-negative adults that had no recent acute infections or vaccinations. The clonotype was recovered from a man between 18 and 29 years old in good health. The specimen was memory CD4+ T cells sorted from blood. Subset reported: CD45RA-negative fraction. The rearrangement joins TRBV18 to TRBJ1-2; 7 positions match TRBD1. CDR3 DNA: TGTGCCAGCTCACCCTTCGACAGGGCCTATGGCTACACCTTC. This sequence encodes CASSPFDRAYGYTF.